This T cell receptor (beta chain) was profiled in a study of T cells in localized non-small cell lung cancer. Study-wide points: Because only a single region of the tumor was sequenced, heterogeneity remains possible. Adjacent lung was found to contain a median around 56 of the top 100 tumor clones. There was higher T cell clonality in uninvolved adjacent lung than in tumor, and it was highest there. Density of T cells in blood, when higher, went with longer overall survival.

The V end lost 0 bases, the J end lost 5 bases, and 10 bases lay between the germline ends. Germline V gene sequence: CDR1 KGHSY, CDR2 FQNENV. This CDR3 has 14 amino acids. TCRdb's copy holds only in-frame clones and misses some; the assay was immunoSEQ multiplex PCR. This sample has about 5,400 clones, with approximately 34% found just once. To note about this clone: Antigen: not known.

The V gene is TRBV16, the J gene TRBJ2-5, with D tentatively TRBD2 (5 bases). The starting material was lung tumor tissue, obtained before any cancer treatment. This sequence was found in a male donor aged 60 or over with stage I squamous cell lung carcinoma. The CDR3 is CASSQSRGLETQYF. CDR3 nucleotide sequence: TGTGCCAGCAGCCAATCCCGGGGTCTGGAGACCCAGTACTTC.